This T cell receptor (beta chain) was obtained from a study of T cell repertoires in cytomegalovirus infection (dated by TCRdb to the late 2010s). About the investigation overall: Alongside well-studied HLA-B-restricted epitopes, the peptide stimulations were aimed at recently identified HLA-C-restricted CMV epitopes, whose presentation resists viral immunomodulation. The HLA type of each donor mattered for the analysis, because public TCR beta signatures pointed to carriage of CMV infection along with the matching HLA type.

TCRdb records Illumina HiSeq 1500 as the sequencer. Using fastp trimming at Q25 and MiXCR clonotype assembly, TCRdb reanalyzed the public sequencing data and kept in-frame beta chains. Merged by CDR3 protein, the rows form single entries marked with the most common genes and DNA. In this sample the table shows roughly 920,000 distinct CDR3 sequences, around a third of which occur a single time. Of the sample, 11% to 15% is held by the ten largest clones. The meaning of the sample's treatment or condition label: in vitro stimulation with specific CMV peptide epitopes to enrich CMV-specific T cells. In regard to this clonotype: Its antigen remains unidentified. No quality values exist for individual bases; no much larger clone is one base distant.

V loses 6 bases at its end and J loses 2 bases; junction bases beyond the gene matches: 8. The CDR3 contains 16 residues, cysteine and phenylalanine counted. The read is trimmed to its CDR3 DNA, 48 bases read in frame from base 1. Overall study results and their limits: The ex vivo response was dominated by HLA-C-restricted CMV-specific TCR beta clonotypes, which also provided the single most frequent clonotype in two of eight donors. Cumulative frequency of public TCR beta family members discriminated carriers of CMV infection plus the relevant HLA type in this cohort and an independent approximately 370-donor cohort.

The sample consisted of cultured CD8+ T cells from PBMCs, taken from culture after CMV antigen stimulation. This sequence uses TRBV12-3 or TRBV12-4 and TRBJ1-5, with 9 bases aligning to TRBD1. The TCR was taken from a human donor in good health (CMV status not recorded). Some clones in this sample may be carry-over from other donors' samples. The CDR3 sequence is CASRYGTGRRNQPQHF. The sequenced DNA is TGTGCCAGCAGATACGGGACAGGGCGGCGCAATCAGCCCCAGCATTTT.